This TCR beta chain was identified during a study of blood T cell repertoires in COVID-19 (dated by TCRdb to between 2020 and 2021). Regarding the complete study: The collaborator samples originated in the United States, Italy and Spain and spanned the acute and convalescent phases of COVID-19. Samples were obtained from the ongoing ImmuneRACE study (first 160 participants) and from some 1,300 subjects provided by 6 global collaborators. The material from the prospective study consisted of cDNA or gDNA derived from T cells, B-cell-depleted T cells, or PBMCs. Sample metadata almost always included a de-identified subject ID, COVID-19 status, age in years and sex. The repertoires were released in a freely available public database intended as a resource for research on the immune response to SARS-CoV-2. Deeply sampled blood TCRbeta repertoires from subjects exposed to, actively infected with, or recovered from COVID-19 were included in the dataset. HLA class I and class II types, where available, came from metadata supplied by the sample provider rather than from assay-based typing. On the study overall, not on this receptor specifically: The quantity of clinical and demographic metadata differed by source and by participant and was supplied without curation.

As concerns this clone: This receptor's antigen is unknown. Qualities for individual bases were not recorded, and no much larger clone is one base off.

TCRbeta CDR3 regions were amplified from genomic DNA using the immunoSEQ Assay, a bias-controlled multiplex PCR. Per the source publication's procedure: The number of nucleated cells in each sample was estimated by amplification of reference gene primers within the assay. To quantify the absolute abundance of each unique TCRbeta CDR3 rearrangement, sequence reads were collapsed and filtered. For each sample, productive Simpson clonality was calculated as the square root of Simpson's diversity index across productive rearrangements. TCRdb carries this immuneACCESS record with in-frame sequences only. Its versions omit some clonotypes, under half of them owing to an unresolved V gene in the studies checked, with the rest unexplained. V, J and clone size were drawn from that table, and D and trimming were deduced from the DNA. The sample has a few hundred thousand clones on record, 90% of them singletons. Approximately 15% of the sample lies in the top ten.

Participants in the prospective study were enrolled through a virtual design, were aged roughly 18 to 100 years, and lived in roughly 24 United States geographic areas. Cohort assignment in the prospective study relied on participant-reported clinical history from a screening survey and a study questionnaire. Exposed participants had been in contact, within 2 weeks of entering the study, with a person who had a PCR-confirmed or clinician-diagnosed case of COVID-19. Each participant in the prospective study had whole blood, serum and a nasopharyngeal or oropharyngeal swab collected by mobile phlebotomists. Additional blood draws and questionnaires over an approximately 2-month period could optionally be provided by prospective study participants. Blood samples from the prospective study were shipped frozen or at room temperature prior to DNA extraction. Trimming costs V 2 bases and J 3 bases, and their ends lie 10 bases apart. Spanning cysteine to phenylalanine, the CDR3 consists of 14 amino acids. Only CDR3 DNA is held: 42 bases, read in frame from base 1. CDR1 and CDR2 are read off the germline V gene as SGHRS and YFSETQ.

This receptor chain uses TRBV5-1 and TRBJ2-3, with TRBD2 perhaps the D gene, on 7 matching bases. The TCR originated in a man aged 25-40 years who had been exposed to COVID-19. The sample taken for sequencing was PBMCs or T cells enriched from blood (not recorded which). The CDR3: CASSLGGATDTQYF. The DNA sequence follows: TGCGCCAGCAGCTTAGGGGGGGCTACAGATACGCAGTATTTT. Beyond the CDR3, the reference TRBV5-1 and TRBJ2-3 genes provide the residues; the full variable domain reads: KAGVTQTPRYLIKTRGQQVTLSCSPISGHRSVSWYQQTPGQGLQFLFEYFSETQRNKGNFPGRFSGRQFSNSRSEMNVSTLELGDSALYLCASSLGGATDTQYFGPGTRLTVL.